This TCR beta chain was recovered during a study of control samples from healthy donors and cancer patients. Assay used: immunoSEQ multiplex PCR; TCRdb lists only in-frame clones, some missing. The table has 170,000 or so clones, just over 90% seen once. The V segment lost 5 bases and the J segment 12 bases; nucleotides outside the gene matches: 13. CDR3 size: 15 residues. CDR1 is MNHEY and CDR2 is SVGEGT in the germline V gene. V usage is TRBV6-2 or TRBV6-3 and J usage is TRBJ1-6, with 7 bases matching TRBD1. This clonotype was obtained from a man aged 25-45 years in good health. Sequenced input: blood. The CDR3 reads CASSPRGQWERPLHF. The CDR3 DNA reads TGTGCCAGCAGTCCACGGGGACAGTGGGAACGACCCCTCCACTTT.